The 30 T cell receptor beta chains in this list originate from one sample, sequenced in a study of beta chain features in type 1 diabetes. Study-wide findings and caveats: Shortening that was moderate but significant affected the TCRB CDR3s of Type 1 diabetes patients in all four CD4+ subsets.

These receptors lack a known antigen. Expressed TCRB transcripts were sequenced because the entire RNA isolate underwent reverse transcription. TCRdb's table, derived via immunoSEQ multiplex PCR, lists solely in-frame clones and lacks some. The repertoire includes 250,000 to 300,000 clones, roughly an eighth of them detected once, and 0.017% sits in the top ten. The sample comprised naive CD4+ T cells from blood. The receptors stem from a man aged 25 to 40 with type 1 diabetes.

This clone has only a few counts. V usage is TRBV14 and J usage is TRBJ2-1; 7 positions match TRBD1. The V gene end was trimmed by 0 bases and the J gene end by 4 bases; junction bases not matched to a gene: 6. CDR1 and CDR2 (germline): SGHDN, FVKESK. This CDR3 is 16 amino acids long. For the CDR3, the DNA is TGTGCCAGCAGCCAAGATGGAACAGGGGCATACAATGAGCAGTTCTTC. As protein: CASSQDGTGAYNEQFF.

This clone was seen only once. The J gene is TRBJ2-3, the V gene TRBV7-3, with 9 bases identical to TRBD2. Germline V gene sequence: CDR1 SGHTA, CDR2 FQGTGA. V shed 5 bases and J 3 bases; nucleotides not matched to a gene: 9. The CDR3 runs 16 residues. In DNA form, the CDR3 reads TGTGCCAGCAGCCTCACCGGGACTAGCCCTACAGATACGCAGTATTTT. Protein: CASSLTGTSPTDTQYF.

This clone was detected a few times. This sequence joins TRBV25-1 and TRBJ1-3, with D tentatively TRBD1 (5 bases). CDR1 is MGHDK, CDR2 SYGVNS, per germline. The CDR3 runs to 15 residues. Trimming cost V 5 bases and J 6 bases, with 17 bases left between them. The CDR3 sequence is CASSNMGGLENTIYF. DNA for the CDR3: TGTGCCAGCAGTAACATGGGGGGACTGGAAAACACCATATATTTT.

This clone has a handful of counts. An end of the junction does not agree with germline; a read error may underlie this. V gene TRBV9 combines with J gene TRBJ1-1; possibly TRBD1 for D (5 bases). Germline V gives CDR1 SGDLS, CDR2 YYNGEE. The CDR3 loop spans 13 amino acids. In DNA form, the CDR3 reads TGTGCCAGCAGCGTAGGCTGGGGCGCTGAGGCTTTCTTT. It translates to CASSVGWGAEAFF.

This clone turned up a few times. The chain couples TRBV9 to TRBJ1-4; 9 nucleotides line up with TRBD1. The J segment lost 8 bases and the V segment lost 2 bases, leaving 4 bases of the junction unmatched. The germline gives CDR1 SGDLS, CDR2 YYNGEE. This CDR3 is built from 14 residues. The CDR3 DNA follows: TGTGCCAGCAGCGTCGAGACAGGGGGAGAAAAACTGTTTTTT. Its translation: CASSVETGGEKLFF.

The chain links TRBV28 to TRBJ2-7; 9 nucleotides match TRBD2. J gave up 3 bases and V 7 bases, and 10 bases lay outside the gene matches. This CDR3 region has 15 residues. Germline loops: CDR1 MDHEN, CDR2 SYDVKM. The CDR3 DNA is TGTGCCAGCAATCCGGGACTAGCTCAAAACTACGAGCAGTACTTC. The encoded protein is CASNPGLAQNYEQYF.

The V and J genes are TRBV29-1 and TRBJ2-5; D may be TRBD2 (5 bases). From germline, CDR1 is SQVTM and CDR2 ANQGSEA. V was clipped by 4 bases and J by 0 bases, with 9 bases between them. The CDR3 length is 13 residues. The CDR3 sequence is CSVVSGYQETQYF. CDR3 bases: TGCAGCGTTGTCAGCGGCTACCAAGAGACCCAGTACTTC.

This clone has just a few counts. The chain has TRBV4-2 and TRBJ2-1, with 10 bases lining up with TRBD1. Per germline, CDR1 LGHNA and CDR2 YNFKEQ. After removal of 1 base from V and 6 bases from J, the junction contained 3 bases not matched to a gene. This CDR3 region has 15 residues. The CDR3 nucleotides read TGTGCCAGCAGCCAAGGACAGGGGGCGGGCAATGAGCAGTTCTTC. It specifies CASSQGQGAGNEQFF.

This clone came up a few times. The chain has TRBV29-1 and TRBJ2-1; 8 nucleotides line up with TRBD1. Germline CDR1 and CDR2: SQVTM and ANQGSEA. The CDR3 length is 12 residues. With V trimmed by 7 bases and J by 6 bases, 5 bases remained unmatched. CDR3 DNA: TGCAGCGCGACAGGGGTCAGCAATGAGCAGTTCTTC. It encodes CSATGVSNEQFF.

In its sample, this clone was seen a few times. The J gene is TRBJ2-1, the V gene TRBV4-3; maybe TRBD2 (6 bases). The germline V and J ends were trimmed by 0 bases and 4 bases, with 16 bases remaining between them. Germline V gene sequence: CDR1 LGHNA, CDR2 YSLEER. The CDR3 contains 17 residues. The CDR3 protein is CASSQDFGGAIYNEQFF. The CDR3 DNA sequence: TGCGCCAGCAGCCAAGATTTCGGCGGGGCTATTTACAATGAGCAGTTCTTC.

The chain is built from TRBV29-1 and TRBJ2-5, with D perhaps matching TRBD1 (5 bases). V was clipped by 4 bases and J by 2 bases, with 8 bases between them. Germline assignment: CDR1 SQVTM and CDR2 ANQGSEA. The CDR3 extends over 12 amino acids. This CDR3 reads CSVAQVQETQYF. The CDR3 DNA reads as TGCAGCGTTGCACAGGTTCAAGAGACCCAGTACTTC.

CDR3 sequence reads: CASSSHSEELFF. Written as DNA, the CDR3 is TGTGCCAGCAGTTCTCATAGCGAAGAGCTGTTTTTT. The chain uses TRBV6-5 and TRBJ2-2; TRBD2 is a possible D gene (5 bases). The CDR3 spans 12 residues. CDR1 MNHEY and CDR2 SVGAGI come from the germline V gene. The germline V and J ends were trimmed by 4 bases and 11 bases, with 11 bases remaining between them.

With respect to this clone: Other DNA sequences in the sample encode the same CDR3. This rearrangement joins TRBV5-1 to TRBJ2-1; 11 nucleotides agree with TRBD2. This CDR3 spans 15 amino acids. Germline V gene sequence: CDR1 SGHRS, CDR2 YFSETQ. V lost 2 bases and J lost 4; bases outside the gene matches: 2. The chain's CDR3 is CASSLGTSGYNEQFF. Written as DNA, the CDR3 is TGCGCCAGCAGCTTAGGGACTAGCGGATACAATGAGCAGTTCTTC.

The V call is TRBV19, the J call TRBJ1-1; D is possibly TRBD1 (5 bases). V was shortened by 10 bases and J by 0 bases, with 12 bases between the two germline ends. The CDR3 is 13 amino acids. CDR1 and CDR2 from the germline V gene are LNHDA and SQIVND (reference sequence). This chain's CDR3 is CATRTTMNTEAFF. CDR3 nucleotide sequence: TGTGCCACGAGGACAACCATGAACACTGAAGCTTTCTTT.

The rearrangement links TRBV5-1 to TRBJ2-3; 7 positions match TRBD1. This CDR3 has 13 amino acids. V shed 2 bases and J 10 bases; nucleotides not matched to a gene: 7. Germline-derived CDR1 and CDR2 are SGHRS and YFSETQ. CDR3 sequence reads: CASSLSPGQPQYF. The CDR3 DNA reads TGCGCCAGCAGCTTATCCCCGGGACAGCCGCAGTATTTT.

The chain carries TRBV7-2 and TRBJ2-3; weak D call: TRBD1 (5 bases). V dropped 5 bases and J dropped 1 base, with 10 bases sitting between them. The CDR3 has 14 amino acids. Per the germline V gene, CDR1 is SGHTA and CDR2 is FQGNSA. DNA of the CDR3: TGTGCCAGCAGCCTAGGCAGGGGCACAGATACGCAGTATTTT. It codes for CASSLGRGTDTQYF.

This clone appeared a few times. The CDR3 sequence: CAWRPDSYNTEAFF. The CDR3, as DNA: TGTGCCTGGAGACCCGACAGCTATAACACTGAAGCTTTCTTT. The genes are TRBV30 and TRBJ1-1; tentatively, D is TRBD1 (5 bases). Trimming took off 3 bases at V and 2 bases at J, with 13 bases between the two ends. The CDR3 sequence is 14 residues long. Germline V lookup: CDR1 GTSNPN, CDR2 SVGIG (reference sequence).

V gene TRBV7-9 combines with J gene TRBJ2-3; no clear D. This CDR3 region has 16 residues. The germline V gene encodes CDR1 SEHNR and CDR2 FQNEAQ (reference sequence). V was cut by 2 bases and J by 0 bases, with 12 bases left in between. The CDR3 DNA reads TGTGCCAGCAGCTTAACCACAACCTCTAGCACAGATACGCAGTATTTT. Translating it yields CASSLTTTSSTDTQYF.

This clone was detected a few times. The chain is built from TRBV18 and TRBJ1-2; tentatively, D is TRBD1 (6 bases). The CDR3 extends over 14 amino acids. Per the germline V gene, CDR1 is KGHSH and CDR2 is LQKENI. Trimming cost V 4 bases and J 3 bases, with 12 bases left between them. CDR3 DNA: TGTGCCAGCTCACGACAGGATCAGGACTATGGCTACACCTTC. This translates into CASSRQDQDYGYTF.

The CDR3 spells CAWTFRGLAGGETQYF. The CDR3, as DNA: TGTGCCTGGACCTTCCGGGGACTAGCGGGAGGAGAGACCCAGTACTTC. The genes are TRBV30 and TRBJ2-5; 15 nucleotides line up with TRBD2. This CDR3 contains 16 residues. With V trimmed by 4 bases and J by 4 bases, 7 bases remained unmatched. CDR1 is GTSNPN, CDR2 SVGIG, per germline (reference sequence).

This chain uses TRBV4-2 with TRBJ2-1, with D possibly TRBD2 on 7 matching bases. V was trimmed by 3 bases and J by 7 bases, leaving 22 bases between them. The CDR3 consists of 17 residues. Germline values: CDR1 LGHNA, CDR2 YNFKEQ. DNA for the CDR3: TGTGCCAGCAGCCAGGAGGTGGGGGGGCCCCCTCTTAATGAGCAGTTCTTC. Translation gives CASSQEVGGPPLNEQFF.

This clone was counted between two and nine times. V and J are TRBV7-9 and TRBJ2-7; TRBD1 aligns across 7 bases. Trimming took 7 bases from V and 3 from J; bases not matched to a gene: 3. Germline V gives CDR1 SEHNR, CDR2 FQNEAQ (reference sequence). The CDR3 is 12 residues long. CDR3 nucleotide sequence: TGTGCCAGCACCCGGGACAGCTACGAGCAGTACTTC. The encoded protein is CASTRDSYEQYF.

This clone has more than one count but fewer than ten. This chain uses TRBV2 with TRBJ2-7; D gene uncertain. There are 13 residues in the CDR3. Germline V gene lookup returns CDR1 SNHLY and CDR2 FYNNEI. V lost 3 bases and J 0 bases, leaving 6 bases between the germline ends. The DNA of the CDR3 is TGTGCCAGCAGTGATGACACCTCCTACGAGCAGTACTTC. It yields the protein CASSDDTSYEQYF.

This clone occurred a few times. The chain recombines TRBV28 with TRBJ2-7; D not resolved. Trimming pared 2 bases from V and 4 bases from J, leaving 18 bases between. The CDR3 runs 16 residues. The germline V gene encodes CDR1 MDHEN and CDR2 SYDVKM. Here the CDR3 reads CASSLTGAGFKYEQYF. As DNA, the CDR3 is TGTGCCAGCAGTTTAACTGGAGCTGGTTTTAAGTACGAGCAGTACTTC.

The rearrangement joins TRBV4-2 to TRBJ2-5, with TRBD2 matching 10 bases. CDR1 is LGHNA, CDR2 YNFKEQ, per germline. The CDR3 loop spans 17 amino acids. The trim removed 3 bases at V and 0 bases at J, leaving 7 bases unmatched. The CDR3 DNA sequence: TGTGCCAGCAGCCAGAGAGACAGCGGGAGGGACCAAGAGACCCAGTACTTC. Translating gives CASSQRDSGRDQETQYF.

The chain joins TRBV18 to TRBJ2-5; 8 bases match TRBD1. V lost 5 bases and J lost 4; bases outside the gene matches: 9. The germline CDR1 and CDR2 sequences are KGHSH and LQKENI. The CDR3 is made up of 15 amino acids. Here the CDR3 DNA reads TGTGCCAGCTCAGCCCCAAGAGACAGGGGAGAGACCCAGTACTTC. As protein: CASSAPRDRGETQYF.

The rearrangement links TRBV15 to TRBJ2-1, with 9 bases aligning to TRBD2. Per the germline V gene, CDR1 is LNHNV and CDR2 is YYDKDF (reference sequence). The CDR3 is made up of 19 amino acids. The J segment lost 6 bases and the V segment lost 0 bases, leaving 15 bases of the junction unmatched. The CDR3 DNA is TGTGCCACCAGCAGAGATCTTGTAGCGGGAGCTGGAAAGGTCAATGAGCAGTTCTTC. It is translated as CATSRDLVAGAGKVNEQFF.

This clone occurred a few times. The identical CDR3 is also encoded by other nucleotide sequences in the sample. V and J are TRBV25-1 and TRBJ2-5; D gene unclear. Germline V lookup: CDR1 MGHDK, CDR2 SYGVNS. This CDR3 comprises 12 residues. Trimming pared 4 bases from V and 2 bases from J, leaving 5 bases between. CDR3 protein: CASSGTQETQYF. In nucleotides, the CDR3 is TGTGCCAGCAGTGGCACTCAAGAGACCCAGTACTTC.

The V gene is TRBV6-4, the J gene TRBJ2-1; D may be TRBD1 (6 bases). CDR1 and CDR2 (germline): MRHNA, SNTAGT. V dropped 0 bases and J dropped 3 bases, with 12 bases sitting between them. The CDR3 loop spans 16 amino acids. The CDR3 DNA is TGTGCCAGCAGTGACTCGGCACAGGGCAGCTACAATGAGCAGTTCTTC. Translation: CASSDSAQGSYNEQFF.

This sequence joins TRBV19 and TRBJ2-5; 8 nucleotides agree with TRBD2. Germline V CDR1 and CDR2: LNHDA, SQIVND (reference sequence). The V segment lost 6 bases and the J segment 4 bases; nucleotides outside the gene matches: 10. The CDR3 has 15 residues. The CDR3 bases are TGTGCCAGTAGCTACCCGGGACTAGGGATAGAGACCCAGTACTTC. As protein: CASSYPGLGIETQYF.